This T cell receptor beta chain was sequenced for a study of identical twins. This CDR3 has 14 residues. Germline CDR1 and CDR2: SGHAT and FQNNGV. Trimming took off 3 bases at V and 4 bases at J, with 13 bases between the two ends. TCRdb analysed the 5' RACE reads with MiXCR anew, one entry per CDR3 protein. The sample includes roughly 280,000 distinct CDR3 sequences, 8.5% to 9.5% seen only once; the top ten take approximately 6.5%. This clonotype showed up many times. Antigen: not known. Study-level findings and limits: Models predicted less out-of-frame TCR alpha sharing in monozygotic twins than was found. Conclusions rested on cross-sectional statistics rather than following the same donors.

This sample also appeared in a second study, on yellow fever vaccine responses in identical twins.

The sample taken for sequencing was CD8+ T cells sorted from blood. The TCR was taken from a woman younger than 35 in good health. This chain joins TRBV11-2 and TRBJ2-7; D is perhaps TRBD2 (6 bases). CDR3 sequence: CASSFGGNLYEQYF. CDR3 coding DNA: TGTGCCAGCAGCTTTGGCGGGAACCTATACGAGCAGTACTTC.